This TCR beta chain derives from a study of cytomegalovirus exposure and HLA in healthy donors. The PCR had 60 Vbeta and 13 Jbeta primers. Sequenced by immunoSEQ multiplex PCR; TCRdb stores in-frame clones only, minus some. The sample carries 210,000 or so clones, around 89% recorded once. The CDR3 totals 14 residues. Germline V gene sequence: CDR1 SGHRS, CDR2 YFSETQ. V lost 4 bases and J lost 5; bases outside the gene matches: 9. The sequence came from a woman in her late teens or twenties in good health and CMV-seronegative. Sample: PBMCs. The chain joins TRBV5-1 to TRBJ2-7, with 7 bases fitting TRBD1. CDR3 nucleotide sequence: TGCGCCAGCAGCGTACGACAGGGTCTCCACGAGCAGTACTTC. This translates into CASSVRQGLHEQYF. The full variable domain, in which reference TRBV5-1 and TRBJ2-7 provide the parts outside the CDR3, is KAGVTQTPRYLIKTRGQQVTLSCSPISGHRSVSWYQQTPGQGLQFLFEYFSETQRNKGNFPGRFSGRQFSNSRSEMNVSTLELGDSALYLCASSVRQGLHEQYFGPGTRLTVT.